This TCR beta chain was captured in a study of CDR3 diversity in severe acne. TCRdb fed the PCR reads into MiXCR, producing one record per CDR3 protein. In the table there are approximately 84,000 distinct CDR3 sequences, approximately 51% of which are singletons. This clonotype was detected only a few times. V dropped 3 bases and J dropped 7 bases, with 14 bases sitting between them. CDR1 is KGHDR and CDR2 is SFDVKD in the germline V gene. The CDR3 totals 15 residues. The V and J genes are TRBV24-1 and TRBJ2-2, with TRBD1 as a possible D gene (8 bases). The receptor was isolated from a male donor in good health, without acne. The source material was blood. CDR3 loop: CATSDHRGGYGELFF. CDR3 bases: TGTGCCACCAGTGATCACAGGGGGGGTTACGGGGAGCTGTTTTTT.